The 20 T cell receptor beta chains listed next were all sequenced from one sample in a study of CD8 T cells in Susac syndrome. With random hexamers, reverse transcription was performed on roughly 0.5 to 1 ug of RNA. TCRdb reanalysed the immunoSEQ multiplex PCR reads using MiXCR and keeps one entry per CDR3 protein. This table holds about 140,000 distinct CDR3 sequences, around 93% found once. The material sequenced was CD4+ T cells from PBMCs. All receptors derive from a human donor with Susac syndrome.

J is TRBJ2-5 and V is TRBV28; no clear D. V lost 5 bases and J lost 4, with 14 bases in between. CDR1 and CDR2 (germline): MDHEN, SYDVKM. The CDR3 contains 14 residues. CDR3 DNA sequence: TGTGCCAGCAGTCTTCATCGGTTGGGAGAGACCCAGTACTTC. It translates to CASSLHRLGETQYF.

The rearrangement links TRBV5-1 to TRBJ1-2, with D uncertain. Germline-derived CDR1 and CDR2 are SGHRS and YFSETQ. The CDR3 length is 15 residues. The V and J ends lost 2 bases and 3 bases respectively, with 14 bases between them. As DNA, the CDR3 is TGCGCCAGCAGCTTAAGGGCAGGATTTGACTATGGCTACACCTTC. As protein: CASSLRAGFDYGYTF.

This chain uses TRBV30 with TRBJ2-2; D tentatively fits TRBD1 or TRBD2 (5 bases each). This CDR3 comprises 14 residues. Germline V CDR1 and CDR2: GTSNPN, SVGIG (reference sequence). The ends were cut back, 0 bases at V and 9 bases at J, with 14 bases in the middle. CDR3 amino acids: CAWSVSGPLRELFF. The DNA for the CDR3 is TGTGCCTGGAGTGTATCGGGACCTCTTCGGGAGCTGTTTTTT.

V and J are TRBV2 and TRBJ2-1; 15 bases are a match to TRBD2. Trimming cost V 9 bases and J 8 bases; bases outside gene matches: 2. Germline CDR1 and CDR2: SNHLY and FYNNEI. The CDR3 sequence is 13 residues long. CDR3 nucleotides: TGTGCCAGTGGACTAGCGGGAGGGTATGAGCAGTTCTTC. Its protein product is CASGLAGGYEQFF.

The chain uses TRBV9 and TRBJ2-3; 8 nucleotides line up with TRBD1. The CDR3 length is 15 residues. CDR1 SGDLS and CDR2 YYNGEE come from the germline V gene. V dropped 3 bases and J dropped 9; count of bases not matched to a gene: 12. The DNA of the CDR3 is TGTGCCAGCAGCGAGGGGGACAGGCTGAGTGGAACGCAGTATTTT. Translated: CASSEGDRLSGTQYF.

This clonotype appeared a single time. CDR3 loop: CASSQGSGDLTLYGYTF. CDR3 DNA: TGCGCCAGCAGCCAAGGATCAGGAGACTTAACCCTCTATGGCTACACCTTC. The genes are TRBV4-3 and TRBJ1-2, with D uncertain. Germline CDR1 is LGHNA and CDR2 is YSLEER. CDR3 size: 17 residues. The V and J ends lost 1 base and 4 bases respectively, with 19 bases between them.

With respect to this clonotype: Compared with germline, one end of the junction differs, possibly owing to a read error. This CDR3 reads CASSQGNSEAFF. The CDR3 DNA reads TGTGCCAGCAGCCAAGGTAACAGTGAAGCTTTCTTT. The chain joins TRBV3-1 to TRBJ1-1, with no clear D. CDR3 size: 12 residues. CDR1 and CDR2 (germline): LGHDT, YNNKEL (reference sequence). Full variable domain (remainder filled in from reference TRBV3-1 and TRBJ1-1): DTAVSQTPKYLVTQMGNDKSIKCEQNLGHDTMYWYKQDSKKFLKIMFSYNNKELIINETVPNRFSPKSPDKAHLNLHINSLELGDSAVYFCASSQGNSEAFFGQGTRLTVV.

The chain links TRBV14 to TRBJ2-7, with D unclear. Per germline, CDR1 SGHDN and CDR2 FVKESK. This CDR3 spans 16 amino acids. V lost 1 base to trimming and J lost 0 bases, with 13 bases between them. This CDR3 reads CASSQVAGYPSYEQYF. The DNA of the CDR3 is TGTGCCAGCAGCCAAGTCGCCGGCTATCCCTCCTACGAGCAGTACTTC.

As DNA, the CDR3 is TGCAGTGCCTACGGAACGGACAGTCAGACCCAGTACTTC. It codes for CSAYGTDSQTQYF. This chain joins TRBV20-1 and TRBJ2-5; the D gene is possibly TRBD1 (6 bases). V dropped 6 bases and J dropped 6 bases, with 17 bases sitting between them. Germline V lookup: CDR1 DFQATT, CDR2 SNEGSKA (reference sequence). The CDR3 consists of 13 residues.

This chain joins TRBV12-3 or TRBV12-4 and TRBJ1-5; D is uncertain. CDR3 length equals 15 residues. Trimming cost V 2 bases and J 1 base, with 9 bases left between them. The CDR3 protein is CASSLSRSSNQPQHF. The CDR3 DNA follows: TGTGCCAGCAGTTTATCCAGGTCCAGCAATCAGCCCCAGCATTTT.

The rearrangement uses TRBV5-1 and TRBJ1-2, with D maybe TRBD1 (6 bases). The V gene lost 0 bases and the J gene lost 8 bases, with 14 bases spanning the gap. CDR1 SGHRS and CDR2 YFSETQ come from the germline V gene. The CDR3 is 14 amino acids. CDR3 DNA: TGCGCCAGCAGCTTGGATACTGGGGGCCGCGGCTACACCTTC. Its protein is CASSLDTGGRGYTF.

The CDR3 spells CAWSVSGNTIYF. The DNA for the CDR3 is TGTGCCTGGAGTGTCAGTGGAAACACCATATATTTT. This chain connects TRBV30 to TRBJ1-3; D ambiguous. This CDR3 has 12 amino acids. Trimming left V 0 bases short and J 3 bases short, with 3 bases between. Looked up from germline, CDR1 is GTSNPN and CDR2 is SVGIG (reference sequence).

The V call is TRBV7-9, the J call TRBJ2-3; D not resolved. Between the trimmed V and J ends, which lost 4 bases and 0 bases, there was a span of 14 bases. The CDR3 loop spans 16 amino acids. Germline V gene data show CDR1 as SEHNR and CDR2 as FQNEAQ (reference sequence). The CDR3 coding sequence is TGTGCCAGCAGCTCCTTAAGTTGGGGAAGCACAGATACGCAGTATTTT. Protein: CASSSLSWGSTDTQYF.

The CDR3 nucleotides are TGTGCCAGCAGCCTCAGCGGGACTAGCGGGGCGAGCTCCTACAATGAGCAGTTCTTC. Translated: CASSLSGTSGASSYNEQFF. The chain carries TRBV7-3 and TRBJ2-1; 13 bases match TRBD2. The CDR3 totals 19 residues. V shed 5 bases, J shed 0 bases, and the junction held 10 bases outside the gene matches. Germline V gene lookup returns CDR1 SGHTA and CDR2 FQGTGA.

The genes are TRBV12-3 or TRBV12-4 and TRBJ2-7; the D is unclear. Trimming removed 3 bases from V and 5 bases from J, with 14 bases in between. This CDR3 comprises 14 residues. CDR3 DNA sequence: TGTGCCAGCAGTTTGGGCAGCCCGCATGACGAGCAGTACTTC. The encoded protein is CASSLGSPHDEQYF.

The chain combines TRBV30 with TRBJ2-7; D unclear. The germline gives CDR1 GTSNPN, CDR2 SVGIG (reference sequence). V was clipped by 4 bases and J by 5 bases, with 9 bases between them. CDR3 length: 11 residues. This CDR3 is CAWTYGDEQYF. CDR3 coding DNA: TGTGCCTGGACCTATGGGGACGAGCAGTACTTC.

The gene calls are TRBV6-5 and TRBJ1-1; D is unresolved. Germline V gives CDR1 MNHEY, CDR2 SVGAGI. The germline V and J ends were trimmed by 2 bases and 2 bases, with 12 bases remaining between them. The CDR3 runs 15 residues. The CDR3: CASSYRGRSNTEAFF. Written as DNA, the CDR3 is TGTGCCAGCAGTTACCGCGGCAGGTCCAACACTGAAGCTTTCTTT.

The V and J genes are TRBV3-1 and TRBJ2-1, with 10 bases matching TRBD1. The CDR3 is made up of 16 amino acids. V lost 4 bases and J lost 5; bases outside the gene matches: 8. The germline V gene has CDR1 LGHDT and CDR2 YNNKEL (reference sequence). CDR3 amino acids: CASSPMGQGRDNEQFF. The CDR3 bases are TGTGCCAGCAGCCCAATGGGACAGGGGAGGGACAATGAGCAGTTCTTC.

The CDR3 DNA sequence: TGCAGCGTCGGCCGGATGGGCACTGAAGCTTTCTTT. Protein sequence: CSVGRMGTEAFF. The genes are TRBV29-1 and TRBJ1-1, with D unresolved. The CDR3 sequence is 12 residues long. Looked up from germline, CDR1 is SQVTM and CDR2 is ANQGSEA. V lost 6 bases and J 4 bases, leaving 12 bases between the germline ends.

V usage is TRBV29-1 and J usage is TRBJ1-2, with D possibly being TRBD1 (5 bases). CDR3 length equals 10 residues. Per germline, CDR1 SQVTM and CDR2 ANQGSEA. Between the trimmed V and J ends, which lost 4 bases and 6 bases, there was a span of 6 bases. CDR3 protein: CSVGGDGYTF. The CDR3 region has the DNA TGCAGCGTTGGGGGCGATGGCTACACCTTC.